A single sample is the source of the 31 T cell receptor beta chains below, sequenced in a study of Tregs in tolerant kidney transplant recipients. The method was immunoSEQ multiplex PCR; TCRdb's version includes in-frame clones alone and lacks a portion of them. The data hold hundreds of thousands of clones, with more than 65% observed a single time. The sample consisted of CD4+ T cells from blood. The receptors were gathered from a human donor in good health.

The chain uses TRBV4-2 and TRBJ2-7; D not resolved. V lost 0 bases, J lost 4 bases, and 7 bases lay in between. Germline V gene data show CDR1 as LGHNA and CDR2 as YNFKEQ. There are 13 residues in the CDR3. Here the CDR3 reads CASSQEVRYEQYF. The CDR3 bases are TGTGCCAGCAGCCAAGAGGTCCGGTACGAGCAGTACTTC.

V and J are TRBV6-6 and TRBJ2-7; 14 bases are shared with TRBD2. The V and J ends lost 6 bases and 7 bases, in that order; junction bases with no gene match: 5. Germline V gene sequence: CDR1 MNHNY, CDR2 SVGAGI (reference sequence). The CDR3 length is 14 residues. As DNA, the CDR3 is TGTGCCAGCAGGTCCGGGACTAGCGGGAGAGAGCAGTACTTC. The encoded protein is CASRSGTSGREQYF.

The chain couples TRBV11-2 to TRBJ1-1; D is ambiguous. The V end lost 0 bases, the J end lost 4 bases, and 9 bases lay between the germline ends. The CDR3 runs 14 residues. Germline values: CDR1 SGHAT, CDR2 FQNNGV. The CDR3 sequence: CASSLEGISTEAFF. In DNA form, the CDR3 reads TGTGCCAGCAGCTTAGAAGGGATAAGCACTGAAGCTTTCTTT. The full variable domain, its missing parts supplied by reference TRBV11-2 and TRBJ1-1, is EAGVAQSPRYKIIEKRQSVAFWCNPISGHATLYWYQQILGQGPKLLIQFQNNGVVDDSQLPKDRFSAERLKGVDSTLKIQPAKLEDSAVYLCASSLEGISTEAFFGQGTRLTVV.

The rearrangement links TRBV9 to TRBJ2-3; TRBD2 might be the D (6 bases). The CDR3 sequence is 15 residues long. Per the germline V gene, CDR1 is SGDLS and CDR2 is YYNGEE. Trimming removed 0 bases from V and 5 bases from J, with 13 bases in between. CDR3 protein: CASSVVAAGRDTQYF. For the CDR3, the DNA is TGTGCCAGCAGCGTAGTAGCGGCTGGGAGAGATACGCAGTATTTT.

This chain connects TRBV10-3 to TRBJ1-1; possibly TRBD1 for D (6 bases). Germline V gene data show CDR1 as ENHRY and CDR2 as SYGVKD. V dropped 7 bases and J dropped 1 base, with 13 bases sitting between them. This CDR3 comprises 14 residues. CDR3 amino acids: CAITSRGANTEAFF. The CDR3 DNA reads TGTGCCATCACGAGCAGGGGCGCGAACACTGAAGCTTTCTTT.

The chain's CDR3 is CASSKPGLAGETQYF. The DNA for the CDR3 is TGTGCCAGCAGCAAACCGGGACTAGCGGGAGAGACCCAGTACTTC. J is TRBJ2-5 and V is TRBV21-1; whether TRBD2, the table's D call, matches the DNA was not checked. TRBV21-1 is recorded as a pseudogene. CDR3 length: 15 amino acids.

V is TRBV6-1 and J is TRBJ1-6; 7 bases align to TRBD1. Germline trimming cut 2 bases from V and 8 bases from J; bases unmatched to any gene: 9. Germline assignment: CDR1 MNHNS and CDR2 SASEGT. The CDR3 has 16 amino acids. As DNA, the CDR3 is TGTGCCAGCAGTGAATTCTCCCCTGACAGGGATTCACCCCTCCACTTT. This gives the protein CASSEFSPDRDSPLHF.

This rearrangement joins TRBV18 to TRBJ2-1; D may be TRBD2 (5 bases). Germline-derived CDR1 and CDR2 are KGHSH and LQKENI. The V gene lost 2 bases and the J gene lost 1 base, with 12 bases spanning the gap. CDR3 length: 16 residues. The CDR3 nucleotides read TGTGCCAGCTCACCAGGGTTAGGCGGGTCCTACAATGAGCAGTTCTTC. Its translation is CASSPGLGGSYNEQFF.

The V call is TRBV11-2, the J call TRBJ1-1; D is undetermined. Germline CDR1 reads SGHAT; CDR2 reads FQNNGV. Trimming cost V 2 bases and J 1 base, with 11 bases left between them. This CDR3 comprises 15 residues. This CDR3 reads CASSLREQTNTEAFF. In DNA, the CDR3 is TGTGCCAGCAGCTTAAGGGAACAGACGAACACTGAAGCTTTCTTT. Drawing the rest from reference TRBV11-2 and TRBJ1-1, the complete variable domain is EAGVAQSPRYKIIEKRQSVAFWCNPISGHATLYWYQQILGQGPKLLIQFQNNGVVDDSQLPKDRFSAERLKGVDSTLKIQPAKLEDSAVYLCASSLREQTNTEAFFGQGTRLTVV.

The chain has TRBV28 and TRBJ1-6; D is ambiguous. The germline gives CDR1 MDHEN, CDR2 SYDVKM. V lost 6 bases, J lost 1 base, and 16 bases lay in between. The CDR3 sequence is 17 residues long. For the CDR3, the DNA is TGTGCCAGCAGGGGCAGCGGCTTTATTTCCTATAATTCACCCCTCCACTTT. As protein: CASRGSGFISYNSPLHF.

The chain is built from TRBV7-9 and TRBJ1-1; D is unclear. Germline lookup yields CDR1 SEHNR and CDR2 FQNEAQ (reference sequence). V was cut by 5 bases and J by 5 bases, with 15 bases left in between. This CDR3 has 14 amino acids. The CDR3 coding sequence is TGTGCCAGCAGCCCCACGGCGCTGAGAACTGAAGCTTTCTTT. It is translated as CASSPTALRTEAFF.

This sequence joins TRBV5-1 and TRBJ1-1, with D possibly being TRBD1 (5 bases). Trimming stripped 0 bases from V and 0 bases from J, with 9 bases between. This CDR3 has 15 amino acids. The germline gives CDR1 SGHRS, CDR2 YFSETQ. The CDR3 sequence is CASSLAGGLNTEAFF. The DNA of the CDR3 is TGCGCCAGCAGCTTGGCGGGGGGACTGAACACTGAAGCTTTCTTT.

Note on this clone: The sample contains more than one DNA sequence encoding this CDR3. V and J are TRBV11-3 and TRBJ2-5; 8 bases agree with TRBD2. This CDR3 is 15 amino acids long. CDR1 and CDR2 from the germline V gene are SGHNT and YENEEA. Germline trimming cut 4 bases from V and 4 bases from J; bases unmatched to any gene: 8. The CDR3 region has the DNA TGTGCCAGCAGCTCTACTAGCGGTTGGGGAGAGACCCAGTACTTC. This gives the protein CASSSTSGWGETQYF.

The J gene is TRBJ1-2, the V gene TRBV5-1, with unresolved D. The CDR3 totals 14 residues. V lost 6 bases and J lost 4, with 16 bases in between. CDR1 is SGHRS and CDR2 is YFSETQ in the germline V gene. The CDR3 bases are TGCGCCAGCACTGAGGGAGGGCCCTCCTATGGCTACACCTTC. This encodes CASTEGGPSYGYTF.

This clone showed up just a few times. This chain links TRBV19 with TRBJ2-1; D is possibly TRBD1 or TRBD2 (6 bases each). Trimming pared 3 bases from V and 7 bases from J, leaving 16 bases between. This CDR3 contains 15 residues. Looked up from germline, CDR1 is LNHDA and CDR2 is SQIVND (reference sequence). CDR3 sequence reads: CASSIRGTPMNEQFF. In DNA form, the CDR3 reads TGTGCCAGTAGTATTCGGGGGACACCGATGAATGAGCAGTTCTTC.

This clone was picked up one time. The rearrangement joins TRBV10-3 to TRBJ2-3; D might be TRBD1 (5 bases). Germline CDR1 ENHRY, CDR2 SYGVKD. The CDR3 covers 13 residues. V shed 8 bases and J shed 2 bases, with 11 bases lying between them. The DNA for the CDR3 is TGTGCCATCTGCCAGGGCTCCACAGATACGCAGTATTTT. This sequence encodes CAICQGSTDTQYF.

This clone showed up just a few times. The chain employs TRBV4-1 and TRBJ1-1, with D tentatively TRBD1 (5 bases). V was shortened by 6 bases and J by 1 base, with 12 bases between the two germline ends. This CDR3 contains 14 residues. Germline V gives CDR1 MGHRA, CDR2 YSYEKL. DNA for the CDR3: TGCGCCAGCAGGCGGTGGGGGGAGAACACTGAAGCTTTCTTT. It encodes CASRRWGENTEAFF.

This clone was counted a single time. The rearrangement links TRBV28 to TRBJ2-7; weak D call: TRBD2 (5 bases). The CDR3 sequence is 15 residues long. CDR1 and CDR2 (germline): MDHEN, SYDVKM. The V end was cut by 1 base, the J end by 3 bases, with 13 bases between. The CDR3 sequence: CASSLSREYDYEQYF. CDR3 DNA sequence: TGTGCCAGCAGTTTATCCCGGGAATACGACTACGAGCAGTACTTC.

The chain couples TRBV9 to TRBJ2-7; D remains ambiguous. There are 14 residues in the CDR3. The germline V gene has CDR1 SGDLS and CDR2 YYNGEE. V lost 5 bases and J lost 6, with 18 bases in between. The CDR3 loop reads CASRPRASSGEQYF. CDR3 sequence (DNA): TGTGCCAGCAGGCCTCGTGCTTCTTCGGGCGAGCAGTACTTC.

This chain uses TRBV5-1 with TRBJ2-5; TRBD2 might be the D (6 bases). Trimming removed 4 bases at V and 1 base at J, with 8 bases between. This CDR3 is 13 amino acids long. The germline V gene has CDR1 SGHRS and CDR2 YFSETQ. CDR3 coding DNA: TGCGCCAGCAGCCCGACTAGCCAAGAGACCCAGTACTTC. It is translated as CASSPTSQETQYF.

The genes are TRBV18 and TRBJ1-1; D uncertain. The CDR3 has 15 residues. In germline, CDR1 is KGHSH, CDR2 LQKENI. V was trimmed by 3 bases and J by 1 base, leaving 12 bases between them. CDR3 DNA: TGTGCCAGCTCACCGGTTTCTCACGGGAACACTGAAGCTTTCTTT. It encodes CASSPVSHGNTEAFF.

The rearrangement joins TRBV6-1 to TRBJ1-2; 8 bases are a match to TRBD1. The germline V gene has CDR1 MNHNS and CDR2 SASEGT. Germline trimming cut 3 bases from V and 7 bases from J; bases unmatched to any gene: 10. The CDR3 loop spans 15 amino acids. CDR3 amino acids: CASSEDPGGAGGYTF. As DNA, the CDR3 is TGTGCCAGCAGTGAGGACCCAGGGGGCGCGGGTGGCTACACCTTC.

Of note for this clone: In the same sample, other DNA sequences code for this CDR3. The genes are TRBV5-1 and TRBJ1-1; D remains unclear. V was clipped by 0 bases and J by 2 bases, with 5 bases between them. The CDR3 runs 13 residues. The germline V gene has CDR1 SGHRS and CDR2 YFSETQ. CDR3 residues: CASSLGTNTEAFF. The DNA for the CDR3 is TGCGCCAGCAGCTTGGGGACCAACACTGAAGCTTTCTTT.

CDR3 coding DNA: TGTGCCAGCAGAAAGGGGGCGGCTTTCTTT. It specifies CASRKGAAFF. The chain employs TRBV21-1 and TRBJ1-1; the DNA was not used to check the table's D call, TRBD1. TRBV21-1 is an annotated pseudogene. The CDR3 covers 10 residues.

The rearrangement links TRBV7-2 to TRBJ1-4; no clear D gene. Germline V lookup: CDR1 SGHTA, CDR2 FQGNSA. This CDR3 spans 16 amino acids. Trimming pared 4 bases from V and 0 bases from J, leaving 12 bases between. CDR3 region: CASSSQAPSTNEKLFF. The CDR3 nucleotides are TGTGCCAGCAGCTCCCAGGCGCCCTCAACTAATGAAAAACTGTTTTTT.

The chain carries TRBV2 and TRBJ2-5, with 10 nucleotides matching TRBD2. This CDR3 comprises 16 residues. CDR1 is SNHLY, CDR2 FYNNEI, per germline. Trimming at V came to 2 bases and at J to 5 bases, leaving 8 bases not matched to a gene. This chain's CDR3 is CASSENLAGVGETQYF. The CDR3 coding sequence is TGTGCCAGCAGTGAAAACCTAGCGGGAGTGGGGGAGACCCAGTACTTC.

This clone was detected only once. The J gene is TRBJ2-7, the V gene TRBV4-1, with 10 positions matching TRBD1. Germline CDR1 reads MGHRA; CDR2 reads YSYEKL. The CDR3 spans 17 residues. V lost 0 bases, J lost 5 bases, and 10 bases stayed unmatched. The CDR3 DNA sequence: TGCGCCAGCAGCCAAGATCTCGACAGGGGGCTTCTGAACGAGCAGTACTTC. This encodes CASSQDLDRGLLNEQYF.

This clone was observed a single time. V is TRBV30 and J is TRBJ1-1; no clear D gene. Per the germline V gene, CDR1 is GTSNPN and CDR2 is SVGIG (reference sequence). CDR3 size: 14 residues. Trimming shortened V by 2 bases and J by 7 bases, and 17 bases separated the two germline ends. The CDR3, as DNA: TGTGCCTGGAGTTCGGTCCCGAGGTATGGTGAAGCTTTCTTT. Its translation: CAWSSVPRYGEAFF.

This clone was seen just once. V and J are TRBV4-1 and TRBJ1-1; D perhaps matches TRBD1 (6 bases). This CDR3 region has 16 residues. Germline values: CDR1 MGHRA, CDR2 YSYEKL. V was cut by 3 bases and J by 1 base, with 15 bases left in between. The CDR3 protein is CASSQGTGGRNTEAFF. CDR3 DNA sequence: TGCGCCAGCAGCCAGGGGACGGGGGGGCGGAACACTGAAGCTTTCTTT.

Only a few counts were recorded for this clone. The V and J genes are TRBV7-8 and TRBJ2-7; a possible D gene is TRBD1 (6 bases). Germline values: CDR1 SGHVS, CDR2 FQNEAQ. The CDR3 is 12 amino acids. Trimming removed 4 bases at V and 4 bases at J, with 8 bases between. The CDR3 region has the DNA TGTGCCAGCAGCTCACAGGGTTACGAGCAGTACTTC. It codes for CASSSQGYEQYF.

The chain joins TRBV7-8 to TRBJ2-7; TRBD1 agrees at 10 bases. Germline V gives CDR1 SGHVS, CDR2 FQNEAQ. The CDR3 extends over 14 amino acids. Trimming at V came to 7 bases and at J to 0 bases, leaving 3 bases not matched to a gene. The CDR3 is CASTRQGASYEQYF. DNA of the CDR3: TGTGCCAGCACCCGACAGGGGGCCTCCTACGAGCAGTACTTC.